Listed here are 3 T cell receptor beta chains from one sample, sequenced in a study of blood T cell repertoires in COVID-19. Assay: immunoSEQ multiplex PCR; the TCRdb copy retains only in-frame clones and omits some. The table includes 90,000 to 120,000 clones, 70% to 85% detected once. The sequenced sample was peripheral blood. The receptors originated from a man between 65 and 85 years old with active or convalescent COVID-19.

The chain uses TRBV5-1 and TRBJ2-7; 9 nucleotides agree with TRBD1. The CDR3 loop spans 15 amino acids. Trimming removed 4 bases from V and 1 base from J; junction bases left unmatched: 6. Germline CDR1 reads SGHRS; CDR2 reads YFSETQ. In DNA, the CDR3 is TGCGCCAGCAGCACCGGGACAGGGATTTCCTACGAGCAGTACTTC. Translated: CASSTGTGISYEQYF.

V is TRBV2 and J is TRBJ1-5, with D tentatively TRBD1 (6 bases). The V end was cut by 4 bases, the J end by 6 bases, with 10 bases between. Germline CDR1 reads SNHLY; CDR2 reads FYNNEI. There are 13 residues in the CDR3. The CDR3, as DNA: TGTGCCAGCAGTGTGGAAGGGGGTCAGCCCCAGCATTTT. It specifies CASSVEGGQPQHF.

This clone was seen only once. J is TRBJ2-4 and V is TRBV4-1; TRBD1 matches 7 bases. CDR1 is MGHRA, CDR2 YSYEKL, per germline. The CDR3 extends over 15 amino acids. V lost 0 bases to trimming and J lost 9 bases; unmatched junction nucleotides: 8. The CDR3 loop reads CASSQDLQGQVIQYF. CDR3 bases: TGCGCCAGCAGCCAAGACTTACAGGGGCAGGTCATTCAGTACTTC.